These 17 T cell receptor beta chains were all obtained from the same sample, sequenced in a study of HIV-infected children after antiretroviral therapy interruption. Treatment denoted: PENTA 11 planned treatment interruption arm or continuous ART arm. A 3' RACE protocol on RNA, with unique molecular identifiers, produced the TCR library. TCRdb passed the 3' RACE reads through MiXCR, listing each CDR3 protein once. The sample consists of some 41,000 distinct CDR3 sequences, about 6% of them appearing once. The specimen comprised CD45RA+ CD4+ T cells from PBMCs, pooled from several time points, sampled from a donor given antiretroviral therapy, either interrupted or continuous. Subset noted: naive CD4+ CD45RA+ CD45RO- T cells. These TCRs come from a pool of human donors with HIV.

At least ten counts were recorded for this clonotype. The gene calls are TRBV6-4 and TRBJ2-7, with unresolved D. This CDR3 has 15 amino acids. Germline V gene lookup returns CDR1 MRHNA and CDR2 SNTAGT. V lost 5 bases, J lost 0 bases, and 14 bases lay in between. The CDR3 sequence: CASSKTPDGSYEQYF. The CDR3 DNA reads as TGTGCCAGCAGTAAGACCCCAGACGGCTCCTACGAGCAGTACTTC.

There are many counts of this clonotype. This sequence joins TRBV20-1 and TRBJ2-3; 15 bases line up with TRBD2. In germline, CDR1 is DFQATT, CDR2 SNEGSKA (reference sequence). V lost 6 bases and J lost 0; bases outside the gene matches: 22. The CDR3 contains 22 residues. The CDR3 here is CSAKPGLAGGLRLPNSTDTQYF. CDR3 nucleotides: TGCAGTGCGAAACCGGGACTAGCGGGAGGTTTGCGGTTGCCCAACAGCACAGATACGCAGTATTTT.

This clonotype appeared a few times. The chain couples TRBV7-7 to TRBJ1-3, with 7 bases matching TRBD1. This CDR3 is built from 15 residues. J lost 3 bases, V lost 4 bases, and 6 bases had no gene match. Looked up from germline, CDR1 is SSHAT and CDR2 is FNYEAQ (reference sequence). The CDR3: CASSSRQGIGNTIYF. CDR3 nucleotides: TGTGCCAGCAGCTCGCGACAGGGAATTGGAAACACCATATATTTT.

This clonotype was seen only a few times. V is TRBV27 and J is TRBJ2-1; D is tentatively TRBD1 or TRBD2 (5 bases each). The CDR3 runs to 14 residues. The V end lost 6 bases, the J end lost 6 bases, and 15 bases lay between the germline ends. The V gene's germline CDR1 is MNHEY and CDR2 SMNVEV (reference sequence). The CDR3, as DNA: TGTGCCAGCAGCTCACGGGACCAAGGCAATGAGCAGTTCTTC. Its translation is CASSSRDQGNEQFF.

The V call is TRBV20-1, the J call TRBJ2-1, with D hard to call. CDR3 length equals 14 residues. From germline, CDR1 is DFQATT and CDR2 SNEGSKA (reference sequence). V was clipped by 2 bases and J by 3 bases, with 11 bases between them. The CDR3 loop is CSARPRYNYNEQFF. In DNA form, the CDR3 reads TGCAGTGCTAGACCGCGGTACAACTACAATGAGCAGTTCTTC.

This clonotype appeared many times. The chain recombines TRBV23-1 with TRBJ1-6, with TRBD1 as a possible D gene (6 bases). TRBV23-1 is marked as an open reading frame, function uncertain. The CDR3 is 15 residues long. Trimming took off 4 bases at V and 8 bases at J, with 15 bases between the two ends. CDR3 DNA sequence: TGCGCCAGCAGTCGATGGTACAGGGCGTATTCACCCCTCCACTTT. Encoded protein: CASSRWYRAYSPLHF.

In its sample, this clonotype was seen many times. The CDR3 protein is CASSLWAASSGNTIYF. CDR3 nucleotide sequence: TGTGCCAGCAGTTTATGGGCAGCCAGCTCTGGAAACACCATATATTTT. The rearrangement joins TRBV28 to TRBJ1-3; D is ambiguous. Trimming took 0 bases from V and 0 from J, leaving 9 bases between them. Germline V lookup: CDR1 MDHEN, CDR2 SYDVKM. This CDR3 region has 16 residues.

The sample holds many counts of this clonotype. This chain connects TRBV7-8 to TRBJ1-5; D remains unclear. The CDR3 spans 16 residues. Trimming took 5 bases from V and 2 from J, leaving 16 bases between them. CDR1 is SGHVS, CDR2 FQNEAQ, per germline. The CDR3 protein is CASSERWLVGNQPQHF. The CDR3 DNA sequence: TGTGCCAGCAGCGAACGGTGGTTAGTGGGCAATCAGCCCCAGCATTTT.

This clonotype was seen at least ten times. The CDR3 reads CSAMDRKKLTDTQYF. The CDR3 DNA sequence: TGCAGCGCCATGGACAGGAAAAAACTCACAGATACGCAGTATTTT. The chain employs TRBV29-1 and TRBJ2-3, with TRBD1 matching over 7 bases. The CDR3 has 15 residues. The germline CDR1 and CDR2 sequences are SQVTM and ANQGSEA. Trimming removed 7 bases from V and 2 bases from J; junction bases left unmatched: 12.

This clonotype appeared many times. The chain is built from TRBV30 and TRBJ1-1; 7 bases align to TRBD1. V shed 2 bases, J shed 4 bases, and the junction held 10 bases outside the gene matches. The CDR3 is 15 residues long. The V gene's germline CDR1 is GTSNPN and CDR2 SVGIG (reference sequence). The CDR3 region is CAWSKNRQGGTEAFF. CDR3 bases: TGTGCCTGGAGTAAGAATCGACAGGGTGGCACTGAAGCTTTCTTT. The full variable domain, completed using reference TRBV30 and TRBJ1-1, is SQTIHQWPATLVQPVGSPLSLECTVEGTSNPNLYWYRQAAGRGLQLLFYSVGIGQISSEVPQNLSASRPQDRQFILSSKKLLLSDSGFYLCAWSKNRQGGTEAFFGQGTRLTVV.

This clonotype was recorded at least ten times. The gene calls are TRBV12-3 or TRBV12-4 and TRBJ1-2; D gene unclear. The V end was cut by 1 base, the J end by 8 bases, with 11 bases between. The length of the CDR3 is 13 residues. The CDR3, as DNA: TGTGCCAGCAGTTTAGTACGGGATCTAGGCTACACCTTC. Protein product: CASSLVRDLGYTF.

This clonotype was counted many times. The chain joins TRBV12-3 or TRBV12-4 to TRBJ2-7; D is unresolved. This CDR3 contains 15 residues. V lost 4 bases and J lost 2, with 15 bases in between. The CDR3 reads CASSSLGQAAYEQYF. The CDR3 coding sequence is TGTGCCAGCAGTTCTTTGGGCCAGGCAGCCTACGAGCAGTACTTC.

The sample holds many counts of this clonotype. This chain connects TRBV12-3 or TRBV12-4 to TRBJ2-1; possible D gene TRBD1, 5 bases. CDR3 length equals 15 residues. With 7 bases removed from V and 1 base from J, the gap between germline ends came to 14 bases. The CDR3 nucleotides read TGTGCCAGCACCGTGGGGCTACCGTCCTACAATGAGCAGTTCTTC. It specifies CASTVGLPSYNEQFF.

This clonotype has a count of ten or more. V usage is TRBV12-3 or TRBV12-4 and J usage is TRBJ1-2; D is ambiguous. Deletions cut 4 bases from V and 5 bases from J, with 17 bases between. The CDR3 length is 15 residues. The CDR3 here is CASSSAERPLYGYTF. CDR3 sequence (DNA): TGTGCCAGCAGTTCCGCGGAGAGGCCCCTTTATGGCTACACCTTC.

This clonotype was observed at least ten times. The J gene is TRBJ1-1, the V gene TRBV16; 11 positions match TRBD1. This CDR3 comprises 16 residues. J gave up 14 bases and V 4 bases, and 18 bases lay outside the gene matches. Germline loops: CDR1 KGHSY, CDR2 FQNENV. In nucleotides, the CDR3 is TGTGCCAGCAGCCCTCCGGGACAGGGGGGGAACACAGAAGTCTTCTTT. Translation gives CASSPPGQGGNTEVFF.

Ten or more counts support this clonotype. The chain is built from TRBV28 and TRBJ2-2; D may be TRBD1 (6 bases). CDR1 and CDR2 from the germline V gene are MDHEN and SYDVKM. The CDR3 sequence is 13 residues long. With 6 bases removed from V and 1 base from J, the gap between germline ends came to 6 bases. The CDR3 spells CASRGGNTGELFF. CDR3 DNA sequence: TGTGCCAGCAGAGGGGGGAACACCGGGGAGCTGTTTTTT.

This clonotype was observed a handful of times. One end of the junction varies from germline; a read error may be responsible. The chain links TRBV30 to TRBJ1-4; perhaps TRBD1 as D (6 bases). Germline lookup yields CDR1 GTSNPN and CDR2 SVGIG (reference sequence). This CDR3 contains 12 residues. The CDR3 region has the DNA TGTGCCCAGGGACAATCCAACGAAAGATTATTTTTC. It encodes CAQGQSNERLFF.